One sample yielded the 27 T cell receptor beta chains listed below, sequenced in a study of early stage breast cancer tumors. Generated by immunoSEQ multiplex PCR, the TCRdb table keeps only in-frame clones and is missing some. The sample has about 36,000 clones; approximately 69% are singletons. What was sequenced was blood. Every receptor here comes from a person aged 55 to 69 with breast cancer.

In DNA, the CDR3 is TGTGCCATCAGTGAGGGACTAGCGGGTGGGCAAGAGACCCAGTACTTC. Its protein is CAISEGLAGGQETQYF. V usage is TRBV10-3 and J usage is TRBJ2-5; TRBD2 matches at 11 bases. The CDR3 is 16 amino acids. V lost 2 bases, J lost 2 bases, and 4 bases stayed unmatched. Germline V gene data show CDR1 as ENHRY and CDR2 as SYGVKD.

The CDR3 nucleotides are TGTGCCAGCAGCCAACAAGAGACCCAGTACTTC. Translated, it gives CASSQQETQYF. The rearrangement joins TRBV2 to TRBJ2-5; no clear D. The CDR3 is made up of 11 amino acids. With 6 bases removed from V and 2 bases from J, the gap between germline ends came to 4 bases. Germline V lookup: CDR1 SNHLY, CDR2 FYNNEI.

J is TRBJ2-7 and V is TRBV6-6; D is possibly TRBD1 (5 bases). The germline V and J ends were trimmed by 2 bases and 5 bases, with 13 bases remaining between them. The germline CDR1 and CDR2 sequences are MNHNY and SVGAGI (reference sequence). The CDR3 totals 14 residues. Here the CDR3 DNA reads TGTGCCAGCAGTTACCTCCAGGGTACGAACGAGCAGTACTTC. Translated, it gives CASSYLQGTNEQYF.

The chain's CDR3 is CASSLNPGGYTEAFF. The CDR3 DNA reads TGCGCCAGCAGCTTGAACCCCGGCGGATACACTGAAGCTTTCTTT. The chain carries TRBV5-1 and TRBJ1-1; D uncertain. V was shortened by 1 base and J by 3 bases, with 13 bases between the two germline ends. Germline V gene lookup returns CDR1 SGHRS and CDR2 YFSETQ. This CDR3 has 15 residues. Using reference TRBV5-1 and TRBJ1-1 for the parts outside the CDR3, the full variable domain is KAGVTQTPRYLIKTRGQQVTLSCSPISGHRSVSWYQQTPGQGLQFLFEYFSETQRNKGNFPGRFSGRQFSNSRSEMNVSTLELGDSALYLCASSLNPGGYTEAFFGQGTRLTVV.

The gene calls are TRBV6-1 and TRBJ1-2; D is perhaps TRBD1 (6 bases). The CDR3 sequence is 14 residues long. Trimming removed 8 bases at V and 4 bases at J, with 17 bases between. Germline assignment: CDR1 MNHNS and CDR2 SASEGT. The CDR3 spells CASLPITGPYGYTF. The CDR3 DNA sequence: TGTGCCAGCCTACCGATCACAGGGCCCTATGGCTACACCTTC.

This rearrangement joins TRBV18 to TRBJ2-1; D remains unclear. V lost 1 base to trimming and J lost 13 bases, with 8 bases between them. Germline values: CDR1 KGHSH, CDR2 LQKENI. The length of the CDR3 is 11 residues. The DNA for the CDR3 is TGTGCCAGCTCACCACTGGAGTATCAGTTCTTC. Translation gives CASSPLEYQFF.

The chain recombines TRBV7-9 with TRBJ1-3, with D unclear. Per germline, CDR1 SEHNR and CDR2 FQNEAQ (reference sequence). The CDR3 has 14 amino acids. V was pared by 4 bases and J by 1 base, with 8 bases between. Here the CDR3 reads CASSSGNSGNTIYF. CDR3 bases: TGTGCCAGCAGCTCCGGGAATTCTGGAAACACCATATATTTT.

The count of this clone is one. J is TRBJ2-5 and V is TRBV18, with 7 nucleotides matching TRBD1. The CDR3 is made up of 14 amino acids. V shed 3 bases and J 5 bases; nucleotides not matched to a gene: 6. Germline lookup yields CDR1 KGHSH and CDR2 LQKENI. The CDR3 here is CASSPQTGYETQYF. The CDR3 nucleotides read TGTGCCAGCTCACCCCAGACAGGGTATGAGACCCAGTACTTC.

The V call is TRBV19, the J call TRBJ2-7, with 7 bases fitting TRBD1. The germline CDR1 and CDR2 sequences are LNHDA and SQIVND (reference sequence). The CDR3 is 14 residues long. The ends lost 4 bases at V and 5 bases at J; junction bases unmatched: 8. The CDR3, as DNA: TGTGCCAGTAGTACCCGACAGGGTGTCAACGAGCAGTACTTC. Residues: CASSTRQGVNEQYF. Full variable domain (missing parts from reference TRBV19 and TRBJ2-7): DGGITQSPKYLFRKEGQNVTLSCEQNLNHDAMYWYRQDPGQGLRLIYYSQIVNDFQKGDIAEGYSVSREKKESFPLTVTSAQKNPTAFYLCASSTRQGVNEQYFGPGTRLTVT.

The sample holds a few counts of this clone. This sequence joins TRBV5-1 and TRBJ2-7; 10 bases are a match to TRBD1. The V and J ends lost 3 bases and 11 bases, in that order; junction bases with no gene match: 5. The CDR3 has 12 amino acids. CDR1 and CDR2 from the germline V gene are SGHRS and YFSETQ. In DNA, the CDR3 is TGCGCCAGCAGCTCTGCCGGGACAGGGGAGTACTTC. Translating it yields CASSSAGTGEYF.

The chain carries TRBV7-9 and TRBJ1-1, with D possibly matching TRBD1 (5 bases). Per the germline V gene, CDR1 is SEHNR and CDR2 is FQNEAQ (reference sequence). The V end was cut by 0 bases, the J end by 6 bases, with 14 bases between. The CDR3 runs 15 residues. Here the CDR3 DNA reads TGTGCCAGCAGCTTAGCGGTCGGGGGTTCCGCTGAAGCTTTCTTT. This encodes CASSLAVGGSAEAFF.

This chain connects TRBV2 to TRBJ2-4; D is perhaps TRBD1 (6 bases). This CDR3 contains 16 residues. The V gene's germline CDR1 is SNHLY and CDR2 FYNNEI. V lost 2 bases and J 0 bases, leaving 11 bases between the germline ends. The CDR3 region is CASSERTVLAKNIQYF. CDR3 DNA sequence: TGTGCCAGCAGTGAAAGGACAGTGCTAGCCAAAAACATTCAGTACTTC.

The chain has TRBV7-9 and TRBJ1-5; D perhaps matches TRBD1 (5 bases). CDR1 is SEHNR, CDR2 FQNEAQ, per germline (reference sequence). The V end was cut by 4 bases, the J end by 2 bases, with 12 bases between. This CDR3 comprises 15 residues. CDR3 sequence (DNA): TGTGCCAGCAGCTATGGGGGGGGTCGCAATCAGCCCCAGCATTTT. This encodes CASSYGGGRNQPQHF.

The V and J genes are TRBV6-6 and TRBJ2-7; 8 bases agree with TRBD1. The CDR3 has 14 residues. The V gene's germline CDR1 is MNHNY and CDR2 SVGAGI (reference sequence). The ends lost 2 bases at V and 7 bases at J; junction bases unmatched: 7. CDR3 DNA sequence: TGTGCCAGCAGTTACACTGGACAGGGCAGGGAGCAGTACTTC. Translating it yields CASSYTGQGREQYF.

The J gene is TRBJ1-5, the V gene TRBV18, with 12 bases aligning to TRBD1. This CDR3 region has 14 residues. Germline CDR1 is KGHSH and CDR2 is LQKENI. Trimming cost V 4 bases and J 8 bases; bases outside gene matches: 3. CDR3 loop: CASSRDRGLEPQHF. For the CDR3, the DNA is TGTGCCAGCTCACGGGACAGGGGGCTGGAGCCCCAGCATTTT.

The rearrangement links TRBV15 to TRBJ2-1; D might be TRBD1 (6 bases). The CDR3 spans 15 residues. The germline gives CDR1 LNHNV, CDR2 YYDKDF (reference sequence). Trimming took 5 bases from V and 9 from J, leaving 20 bases between them. This CDR3 reads CATSEGWGRVAEQFF. DNA for the CDR3: TGTGCCACCAGCGAGGGGTGGGGGCGCGTCGCTGAGCAGTTCTTC.

The chain couples TRBV14 to TRBJ2-2, with TRBD2 matching 9 bases. Germline CDR1 is SGHDN and CDR2 is FVKESK. The CDR3 loop spans 16 amino acids. The V segment lost 4 bases and the J segment 1 base; nucleotides outside the gene matches: 4. The CDR3 protein is CASSLQTSGNTGELFF. In DNA form, the CDR3 reads TGTGCCAGCAGCCTCCAGACTAGCGGGAACACCGGGGAGCTGTTTTTT.

The rearrangement uses TRBV11-2 and TRBJ2-1, with 8 positions matching TRBD2. The germline V gene has CDR1 SGHAT and CDR2 FQNNGV. The CDR3 has 15 residues. Trimming at V came to 6 bases and at J to 8 bases, leaving 12 bases not matched to a gene. The CDR3 is CASRDTSGPSYEQFF. CDR3 DNA: TGTGCCAGCAGGGACACTAGCGGACCTTCCTATGAGCAGTTCTTC.

This chain connects TRBV27 to TRBJ2-3, with 10 positions matching TRBD2. Germline V gene data show CDR1 as MNHEY and CDR2 as SMNVEV (reference sequence). There are 15 residues in the CDR3. V lost 3 bases to trimming and J lost 5 bases; unmatched junction nucleotides: 5. CDR3 sequence reads: CASSLLAGARDTQYF. The CDR3 region has the DNA TGTGCCAGCAGTTTGCTAGCGGGAGCTAGAGATACGCAGTATTTT.

J is TRBJ1-5 and V is TRBV6-5; tentative D call: TRBD1 (5 bases). Germline-derived CDR1 and CDR2 are MNHEY and SVGAGI. This CDR3 is built from 15 residues. V gave up 5 bases and J gave up 4 bases, with 15 bases separating them. CDR3: CASSPRGGINQPQHF. For the CDR3, the DNA is TGTGCCAGCAGTCCCCGGGGCGGTATTAATCAGCCCCAGCATTTT.

This clone was detected only a few times. This chain connects TRBV6-5 to TRBJ2-2; D is unclear. The germline CDR1 and CDR2 sequences are MNHEY and SVGAGI. Trimming took off 0 bases at V and 5 bases at J, with 7 bases between the two ends. The CDR3 has 14 amino acids. The CDR3 coding sequence is TGTGCCAGCAGTTACTCGTCCCTTACCGGGGAGCTGTTTTTT. As protein: CASSYSSLTGELFF.

The table lists this clone with a count of one. The chain recombines TRBV7-2 with TRBJ2-7; 7 bases agree with TRBD1. This CDR3 contains 16 residues. Germline-derived CDR1 and CDR2 are SGHTA and FQGNSA. Trimming took 5 bases from V and 9 from J; bases not matched to a gene: 19. The DNA for the CDR3 is TGTGCCAGCAGCCCCCACGCCGGGACAGATCAAACAGTGCAGTACTTC. Translation gives CASSPHAGTDQTVQYF.

This clone was counted between two and nine times. The chain has TRBV14 and TRBJ2-7; 9 bases are a match to TRBD1. The CDR3 runs 15 residues. After removal of 0 bases from V and 3 bases from J, the junction contained 3 bases not matched to a gene. CDR1 and CDR2 from the germline V gene are SGHDN and FVKESK. As DNA, the CDR3 is TGTGCCAGCAGCCAAGACTGGACAGGGGTCTACGAGCAGTACTTC. Protein sequence: CASSQDWTGVYEQYF.

V is TRBV7-9 and J is TRBJ1-4; tentative D call: TRBD1 (6 bases). Germline values: CDR1 SEHNR, CDR2 FQNEAQ (reference sequence). This CDR3 has 15 residues. Between the trimmed V and J ends, which lost 5 bases and 2 bases, there was a span of 12 bases. CDR3 amino acids: CASSQYRGTNEKLFF. The CDR3 coding sequence is TGTGCCAGCAGCCAGTATAGGGGGACTAATGAAAAACTGTTTTTT.

This clone is a singleton in its sample. V and J are TRBV9 and TRBJ2-2; 7 nucleotides align to TRBD1. The CDR3 totals 17 residues. CDR1 SGDLS and CDR2 YYNGEE come from the germline V gene. Losses at the gene ends were 0 bases for V and 1 base for J; bases not matched to a gene: 6. DNA of the CDR3: TGTGCCAGCAGCGTAGCGACAGGGCGTTGGAACACCGGGGAGCTGTTTTTT. Amino acid sequence: CASSVATGRWNTGELFF.

V usage is TRBV5-5 and J usage is TRBJ1-6; D not certain. The length of the CDR3 is 16 residues. Trimming left V 3 bases short and J 7 bases short, with 17 bases between. Germline CDR1 and CDR2: SGHKS and YYEKEE (reference sequence). This CDR3 is CASSSWESGLNSPLHF. CDR3 bases: TGTGCCAGCAGCTCCTGGGAATCCGGTTTGAATTCACCCCTCCACTTT.

CDR3 protein: CASRDSGNGYTF. The DNA of the CDR3 is TGCGCCAGCAGGGACTCCGGGAATGGCTACACCTTC. This chain links TRBV5-1 with TRBJ1-2; no definite D call. The germline CDR1 and CDR2 sequences are SGHRS and YFSETQ. CDR3 size: 12 residues. Deletions cut 5 bases from V and 6 bases from J, with 11 bases between.